These 14 T cell receptor beta chains share one sample of origin, sequenced in a study of blood T cells in healthy people across ages. A second PCR of roughly 6 to 12 cycles used a sample-barcoded 5' primer and a J-beta primer mix. TCRdb itself ran the 5' RACE reads through MiXCR, one entry per CDR3 protein. The sample includes about a million distinct CDR3 sequences, roughly 50% of them seen just once. The source material was blood. The receptors were gathered from a woman in her sixties or seventies in good health.

This chain uses TRBV28 with TRBJ2-1; 8 bases align to TRBD2. V was pared by 3 bases and J by 7 bases, with 8 bases of the junction left unmatched. This CDR3 has 15 amino acids. Germline values: CDR1 MDHEN, CDR2 SYDVKM. The DNA for the CDR3 is TGTGCCAGCAGTTTGGCCAGCGGGAGCGGAAATGAGCAGTTCTTC. Encoded protein: CASSLASGSGNEQFF.

This clonotype was found a few times. The J gene is TRBJ2-5, the V gene TRBV6-2 or TRBV6-3; D might be TRBD1 or TRBD2, each matching 5 bases. The CDR3 length is 15 residues. The germline CDR1 and CDR2 sequences are MNHEY and SVGEGT. V was cut by 7 bases and J by 3 bases, with 18 bases left in between. Written as DNA, the CDR3 is TGTGCCAGCAACGTTATAGGGGACGGGAAAGAGACCCAGTACTTC. It specifies CASNVIGDGKETQYF.

The chain uses TRBV28 and TRBJ2-5, with TRBD2 matching over 9 bases. Germline V gene sequence: CDR1 MDHEN, CDR2 SYDVKM. V shed 3 bases, J shed 2 bases, and the junction held 7 bases outside the gene matches. CDR3 length equals 16 residues. The CDR3 sequence: CASSLEGGRAQETQYF. The CDR3 DNA is TGTGCCAGCAGTTTGGAGGGCGGGAGGGCACAAGAGACCCAGTACTTC.

With regard to this clonotype: An end of the junction differs from the germline gene, which may be a read error. The genes are TRBV15 and TRBJ2-1; D gene unclear. CDR3 length: 16 amino acids. Per germline, CDR1 LNHNV and CDR2 YYDKDF (reference sequence). The CDR3 sequence: CATSTPALRSYNGQFF. CDR3 in DNA: TGTGCCACCAGCACACCAGCGCTTCGCTCCTACAATGGGCAGTTCTTC.

J is TRBJ2-5 and V is TRBV27; 10 nucleotides match TRBD2. The CDR3 totals 15 residues. Germline trimming cut 8 bases from V and 5 bases from J; bases unmatched to any gene: 11. Germline CDR1 MNHEY, CDR2 SMNVEV (reference sequence). The CDR3 DNA is TGTGCCAGCTCGTTCCTAGCGGGAGTCCAGGAGACCCAGTACTTC. Translation gives CASSFLAGVQETQYF.

The chain is built from TRBV4-1 and TRBJ2-7; 7 bases map to TRBD2. Germline CDR1 reads MGHRA; CDR2 reads YSYEKL. The CDR3 covers 13 residues. V gave up 4 bases and J gave up 3 bases; unmatched junction bases: 3. The CDR3, as DNA: TGCGCCAGCAGCCCTACTAGCGACTACGAGCAGTACTTC. This gives the protein CASSPTSDYEQYF.

The chain employs TRBV7-3 and TRBJ2-3; 8 positions match TRBD1. The J segment lost 0 bases and the V segment lost 4 bases, leaving 3 bases of the junction unmatched. There are 15 residues in the CDR3. The germline V gene encodes CDR1 SGHTA and CDR2 FQGTGA. CDR3 amino acids: CASSSTGVSTDTQYF. CDR3 nucleotide sequence: TGTGCCAGCAGCTCGACAGGGGTTAGCACAGATACGCAGTATTTT.

The CDR3 DNA is TGCGCCAGCAGCCCCGGGGCGACACCCGGGGAGCTGTTTTTT. Translated, it gives CASSPGATPGELFF. The chain employs TRBV5-1 and TRBJ2-2; TRBD1 or TRBD2 may be the D gene (5 bases each). The V end lost 4 bases, the J end lost 6 bases, and 13 bases lay between the germline ends. Per the germline V gene, CDR1 is SGHRS and CDR2 is YFSETQ. The CDR3 length is 14 residues.

A word on this clonotype: An end of the junction does not agree with germline; a read error may underlie this. The V gene is TRBV7-9, the J gene TRBJ1-1; no reliable D call. This CDR3 is 13 amino acids long. CDR1 and CDR2 from the germline V gene are SEHNR and FQNEAQ (reference sequence). CDR3 sequence: CASSSPLNTEAFF. CDR3 bases: TGTGCTAGCAGCTCCCCACTGAACACTGAAGCTTTCTTT.

This clonotype occurred once. This chain uses TRBV28 with TRBJ1-1; possible D gene TRBD1, 5 bases. Germline CDR1 and CDR2: MDHEN and SYDVKM. Trimming pared 5 bases from V and 5 bases from J, leaving 15 bases between. The CDR3 spans 14 residues. The CDR3 loop is CASSVYRGRTEAFF. The CDR3 bases are TGTGCCAGCAGTGTATATCGGGGCAGGACTGAAGCTTTCTTT.

The chain combines TRBV18 with TRBJ2-4; no reliable D call. The J call may be mistaken, given a closer DNA end match to TRBJ2-5. This CDR3 region has 12 residues. From germline, CDR1 is KGHSH and CDR2 LQKENI. The chain's CDR3 is CASSPPTETQYF. DNA for the CDR3: TGTGCCAGCTCACCACCGACTGAGACCCAGTACTTC.

The CDR3, as DNA: TGCGCCAGCAGCCAAGTAGCGTCGACTAGCGAGCAGTACTTC. It yields the protein CASSQVASTSEQYF. The V gene is TRBV4-3, the J gene TRBJ2-7, with a possible D match to TRBD2 (6 bases). Germline CDR1 LGHNA, CDR2 YSLEER. The V end was cut by 1 base, the J end by 6 bases, with 13 bases between. The CDR3 length is 14 residues.

This rearrangement joins TRBV5-1 to TRBJ2-7; D unclear. The CDR3 totals 13 residues. The germline V gene has CDR1 SGHRS and CDR2 YFSETQ. Between the trimmed V and J ends, which lost 4 bases and 7 bases, there was a span of 15 bases. The DNA for the CDR3 is TGCGCCAGCAGCGATATAGCCGACAATGAGCAGTACTTC. Encoded protein: CASSDIADNEQYF.

V and J are TRBV7-9 and TRBJ2-3; TRBD2 matches 12 bases. V was clipped by 6 bases and J by 6 bases; unmatched bases: 13. Germline values: CDR1 SEHNR, CDR2 FQNEAQ (reference sequence). The CDR3 loop spans 17 amino acids. CDR3 bases: TGTGCCAGCAGTTCCAGACTAGCGGGAGAGGGTTGGGATACGCAGTATTTT. Encoded protein: CASSSRLAGEGWDTQYF.